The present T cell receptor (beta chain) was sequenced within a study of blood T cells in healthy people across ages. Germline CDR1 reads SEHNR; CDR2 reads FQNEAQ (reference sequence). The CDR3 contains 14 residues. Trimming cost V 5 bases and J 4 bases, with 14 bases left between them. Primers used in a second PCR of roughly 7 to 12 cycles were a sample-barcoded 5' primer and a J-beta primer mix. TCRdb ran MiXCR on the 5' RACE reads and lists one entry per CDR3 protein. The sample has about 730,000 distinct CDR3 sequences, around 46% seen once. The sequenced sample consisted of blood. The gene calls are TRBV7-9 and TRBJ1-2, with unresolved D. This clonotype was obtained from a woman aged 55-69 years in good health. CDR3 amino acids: CASSTTQGSYGYTF. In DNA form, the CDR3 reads TGTGCCAGCAGCACAACCCAAGGGTCCTATGGCTACACCTTC. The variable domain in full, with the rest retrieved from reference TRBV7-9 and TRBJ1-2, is DTGVSQNPRHKITKRGQNVTFRCDPISEHNRLYWYRQTLGQGPEFLTYFQNEAQLEKSRLLSDRFSAERPKGSFSTLEIQRTEQGDSAMYLCASSTTQGSYGYTFGSGTRLTVV.